This T cell receptor beta chain was sequenced for a study of shared clonotypes between healthy human individuals. Study as a whole: CD4 naive cells filled three plates per donor, CD4 memory three, CD8 naive two and CD8 memory one.

Remarks on this clone: The antigen remains unidentified.

Broader study findings: Richness estimates generally favored naive over memory subsets.

V shed 1 base and J shed 0 bases, with 10 bases lying between them. CDR1 SGHTA and CDR2 FQGNSA come from the germline V gene. The CDR3 extends over 15 amino acids. Profiling relied on immunoSEQ multiplex PCR, and the TCRdb table lists in-frame clones only, not all of them. The data hold about 2 million clones, with roughly 94% observed a single time. This clonotype was obtained from a man between 18 and 35 years old in good health. The chain carries TRBV7-2 and TRBJ2-7, with a weak D call TRBD1 (6 bases). Material for sequencing was naive CD4+ T cells sorted from blood. Subset defined: CD45RA+ positively selected. DNA of the CDR3: TGTGCCAGCAGCTTAGTAGTACAGGGCTCCTACGAGCAGTACTTC. This translates into CASSLVVQGSYEQYF.